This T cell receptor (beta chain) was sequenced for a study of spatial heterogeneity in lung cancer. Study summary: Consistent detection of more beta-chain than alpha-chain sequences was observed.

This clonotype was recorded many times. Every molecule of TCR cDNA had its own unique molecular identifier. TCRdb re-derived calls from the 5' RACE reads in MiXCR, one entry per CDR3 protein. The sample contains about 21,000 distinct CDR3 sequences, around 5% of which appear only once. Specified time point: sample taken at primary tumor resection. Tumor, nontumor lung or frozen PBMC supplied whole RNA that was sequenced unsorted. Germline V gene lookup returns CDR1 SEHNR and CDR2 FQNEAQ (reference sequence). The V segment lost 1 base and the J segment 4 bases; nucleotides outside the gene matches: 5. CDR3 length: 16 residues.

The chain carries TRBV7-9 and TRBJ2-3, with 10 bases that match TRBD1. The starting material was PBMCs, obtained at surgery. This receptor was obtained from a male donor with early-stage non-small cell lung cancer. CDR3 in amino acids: CASSLVGTGAADTQYF. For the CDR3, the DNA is TGTGCCAGCAGCTTAGTTGGGACAGGGGCAGCAGATACGCAGTATTTT.